Listed below are T cell receptor beta chains from one sample, sequenced in a study of T-cell reconstitution after alpha-beta-depleted transplantation in children. One entry per CDR3 protein results from TCRdb running MiXCR on the PCR reads. The table has about a million distinct CDR3 sequences, about 29% seen once. The sequenced sample was PBMCs, mostly from graft donor cells, obtained 360 days after TCRalphabeta/CD19-depleted stem cell transplant. Receptor source: a boy under two years old who had a stem cell transplant for SCID, so the T cells may come from the graft donor. Both conserved end residues are part of each CDR3. D genes are given only for firm matches. Only part of the rows carry a size: once, few, many, or a class if the clone is expanded.

V	J	D	size	CDR3	DNA
TRBV9	TRBJ2-1	NA	few	CASSVEGREFYNEQFF	TGTGCCAGCAGCGTAGAGGGACGAGAATTCTACAATGAGCAGTTCTTC
TRBV5-1	TRBJ2-5	NA	NA	CASSSMTGETQYF	TGCGCCAGCAGCTCTATGACGGGGGAGACCCAGTACTTC
TRBV7-2	TRBJ1-1	NA	NA	CASSLGARGQKAFF	TGTGCCAGCAGCTTAGGCGCGAGGGGCCAAAAAGCTTTCTTT
TRBV24-1	TRBJ2-3	NA	NA	CATSPRDSADTQYF	TGTGCCACCAGTCCCCGCGACAGCGCGGATACGCAGTATTTT
TRBV20-1	TRBJ1-5	TRBD1	few	CSASGGTGRNQPQHF	TGCAGTGCTAGCGGCGGGACAGGGCGAAATCAGCCCCAGCATTTT
TRBV29-1	TRBJ2-2	TRBD1	few	CSANRGPGELFF	TGCAGCGCGAACAGGGGGCCCGGGGAGCTGTTTTTT
TRBV5-1	TRBJ1-1	NA	NA	CASSYRGHQNLYTEAFF	TGCGCCAGCAGTTACCGCGGGCACCAAAACCTTTACACTGAAGCTTTCTTT
TRBV10-3	TRBJ1-5	NA	few	CAISEYYYPGDWHQPQHF	TGTGCCATCAGTGAGTATTACTATCCGGGCGACTGGCATCAGCCCCAGCATTTT
TRBV7-9	TRBJ1-2	NA	once	CASTVDEGYGYTF	TGTGCCAGCACCGTGGATGAGGGCTATGGCTACACCTTC
TRBV20-1	TRBJ2-2	NA	few	CSARDFRGSGELFF	TGCAGTGCTAGAGATTTTAGAGGTTCCGGGGAGCTGTTTTTT
TRBV5-1	TRBJ1-2	TRBD1	NA	CASSSPGQGSTF	TGCGCCAGCAGCTCCCCGGGACAGGGATCTACCTTC
TRBV9	TRBJ2-3	TRBD1	many	CASSASTGHFTDTQYF	TGTGCCAGCAGCGCCTCGACAGGGCACTTCACAGATACGCAGTATTTT
TRBV29-1	TRBJ1-1	TRBD1	NA	CSVTGPNTEAFF	TGCAGCGTGACAGGGCCGAACACTGAAGCTTTCTTT
TRBV11-2	TRBJ2-2	NA	few	CASSSVRGNSTGELFF	TGTGCCAGCAGCTCAGTAAGGGGGAATAGCACCGGGGAGCTGTTTTTT
TRBV5-1	TRBJ2-2	NA	NA	CASSPERRRGGELFF	TGCGCCAGCAGCCCGGAGCGGCGAAGGGGCGGGGAGCTGTTTTTT
TRBV7-2	TRBJ2-3	TRBD1	few	CASSSRTGYTDTQYF	TGTGCCAGCAGCTCACGGACAGGATACACAGATACGCAGTATTTT
TRBV7-9	TRBJ2-7	NA	NA	CASSPWTAPTYEQYF	TGTGCCAGCAGCCCATGGACAGCGCCGACCTACGAGCAGTACTTC
TRBV27	TRBJ2-3	NA	once	CASSFPGLSDTQYF	TGTGCCAGCAGTTTCCCGGGCCTATCAGATACGCAGTATTTT
TRBV29-1	TRBJ2-5	NA	NA	CSVAFGGGETQYF	TGCAGCGTTGCGTTCGGGGGCGGAGAGACCCAGTACTTC
TRBV4-3	TRBJ2-1	NA	NA	CASSQDWTKHYNEQFF	TGCGCCAGCAGCCAAGATTGGACTAAACACTACAATGAGCAGTTCTTC
TRBV27	TRBJ2-3	NA	NA	CASSLLATRGSWADTQYF	TGTGCCAGCAGTTTACTCGCTACTCGAGGGTCCTGGGCAGATACGCAGTATTTT
TRBV9	TRBJ2-5	NA	NA	CASSVDPAETQYF	TGTGCCAGCAGCGTAGATCCTGCGGAGACCCAGTACTTC
TRBV9	TRBJ2-1	TRBD2	few	CASSSGLAGDIYNEQFF	TGTGCCAGCAGCTCGGGACTAGCGGGGGACATCTACAATGAGCAGTTCTTC
TRBV4-1	TRBJ1-2	NA	NA	CASSLYPAVVHGYTF	TGCGCCAGCAGCCTTTATCCGGCCGTTGTCCATGGCTACACCTTC
TRBV7-3	TRBJ1-1	TRBD1	few	CASRSTGGITNTEAFF	TGTGCCAGCAGATCGACAGGGGGCATCACGAACACTGAAGCTTTCTTT
TRBV29-1	TRBJ2-2	NA	few	CSVGTLGTGELFF	TGCAGCGTGGGGACCCTCGGGACCGGGGAGCTGTTTTTT
TRBV7-2	TRBJ2-2	NA	NA	CASSSHTGELFF	TGTGCCAGCAGCTCCCACACCGGGGAGCTGTTTTTT
TRBV27	TRBJ2-3	TRBD2	few	CASSFGAGGVTDTQYF	TGTGCCAGCAGTTTCGGAGCGGGGGGGGTGACAGATACGCAGTATTTT
TRBV5-1	TRBJ2-3	TRBD2	few	CASSMIGLAGVASTDTQYF	TGCGCCAGCAGCATGATCGGACTAGCGGGGGTAGCTAGCACAGATACGCAGTATTTT
TRBV29-1	TRBJ2-4	NA	NA	CSVEGPGGALAKNIQYF	TGCAGCGTTGAAGGCCCCGGGGGAGCCCTAGCCAAAAACATTCAGTACTTC
TRBV18	TRBJ2-3	NA	few	CASSPGGPFTDTQYF	TGTGCCAGCTCACCAGGGGGACCCTTCACAGATACGCAGTATTTT
TRBV5-1	TRBJ2-3	TRBD2	NA	CASSLGSRGGALDTQYF	TGCGCCAGCAGCTTGGGGTCTCGCGGGGGGGCCTTAGATACGCAGTATTTT
TRBV11-2	TRBJ1-1	TRBD1	few	CASSPGGASEAFF	TGTGCCAGCAGTCCAGGGGGCGCTTCTGAAGCTTTCTTT
TRBV5-1	TRBJ2-3	NA	few	CASKAAGHTDTQYF	TGCGCCAGCAAGGCGGCGGGACACACGGATACGCAGTATTTT
TRBV15	TRBJ2-1	NA	NA	CATSRDAASPLNAEQFF	TGTGCCACCAGCAGAGATGCGGCTAGCCCCCTGAATGCTGAGCAGTTCTTC
TRBV20-1	TRBJ2-7	NA	few	CSASGDRSSYEQYF	TGCAGTGCTAGCGGAGACAGGAGCTCCTACGAGCAGTACTTC
TRBV15	TRBJ2-1	TRBD1	few	CATSRDVGQLNYNEQFF	TGTGCCACCAGCAGAGATGTGGGACAGCTAAACTACAATGAGCAGTTCTTC
TRBV12-3/TRBV12-4	TRBJ2-7	TRBD1	few	CASRQTGQGTYEQYF	TGTGCCAGCAGACAGACGGGACAGGGAACCTACGAGCAGTACTTC
TRBV6-5	TRBJ1-1	NA	few	CASGRSNTEAFF	TGTGCCAGCGGGAGATCGAACACTGAAGCTTTCTTT
TRBV6-1	TRBJ2-5	NA	NA	CASSEWGPRRETQYF	TGTGCCAGCAGTGAATGGGGCCCCCGCCGGGAGACCCAGTACTTC
TRBV7-9	TRBJ2-5	TRBD2	many	CASSPGTSGGIETQYF	TGTGCCAGCAGTCCGGGTACTAGCGGGGGGATTGAGACCCAGTACTTC
TRBV5-1	TRBJ2-7	TRBD2	few	CASILSGGAEHEQYF	TGCGCCAGCATCCTTAGCGGGGGGGCGGAACACGAGCAGTACTTC
TRBV5-1	TRBJ2-2	TRBD1	few	CASSCVRDSWNTGELFF	TGCGCCAGCAGTTGCGTCCGGGACAGCTGGAACACCGGGGAGCTGTTTTTT
TRBV18	TRBJ2-5	TRBD2	few	CASSPMLAGAEETQYF	TGTGCCAGCTCACCAATGCTAGCGGGGGCCGAAGAGACCCAGTACTTC
TRBV20-1	TRBJ2-4	TRBD1	NA	CSASDRERAKNIQYF	TGCAGTGCTAGCGACAGGGAGAGAGCCAAAAACATTCAGTACTTC
TRBV7-2	TRBJ2-3	NA	NA	CASSLGHSRTDTQYF	TGTGCCAGCAGCTTAGGCCATTCCCGCACAGATACGCAGTATTTT
TRBV5-1	TRBJ2-3	TRBD2	NA	CASSLVAGALWDTQYF	TGCGCCAGCAGCTTAGTAGCGGGAGCCTTATGGGATACGCAGTATTTT
TRBV5-6	TRBJ1-1	NA	NA	CASSLMLGQEAFF	TGTGCCAGCAGCTTGATGCTGGGACAAGAAGCTTTCTTT
TRBV2	TRBJ2-3	TRBD2	NA	CASSDSRLAGGNTQYF	TGTGCCAGCAGTGACTCGCGACTAGCGGGGGGCAATACGCAGTATTTT
TRBV4-2	TRBJ2-2	NA	NA	CASSQEGRGTGELFF	TGTGCCAGCAGCCAAGAGGGCCGGGGAACCGGGGAGCTGTTTTTT
TRBV20-1	TRBJ2-1	TRBD1	few	CSARDRPTLYNEQFF	TGCAGTGCAAGGGACAGGCCAACTTTGTACAATGAGCAGTTCTTC